This T cell receptor beta chain was found in a study of blood T cells in healthy people across ages. A second PCR of about 6 to 12 cycles used a sample-barcoded 5' primer and a J-beta primer mix. TCRdb reprocessed the 5' RACE reads via MiXCR and lists one record per CDR3 protein. The sample lists 750,000 to 950,000 distinct CDR3 sequences, roughly 25% occurring once. The same data also went into a second study, on T cells of mothers and their children. That work states: In the second PCR, M1S primer introduced barcodes and 2-4 random bases.

Sample: blood. This TCR was sampled from a boy between 5 and 17 years old in good health.

CDR3 sequence (DNA): TGCGCCAGCAGCTCCTCGGGTCGAAAGAGGGAGACCCAGTACTTC. Translating it yields CASSSSGRKRETQYF. This chain joins TRBV5-1 and TRBJ2-5; D is unclear. The CDR3 contains 15 residues. The germline V gene encodes CDR1 SGHRS and CDR2 YFSETQ. Deletions cut 3 bases from V and 5 bases from J, with 17 bases between.